A single sample is the source of the 29 T cell receptor beta chains below, sequenced in a study of shared clonotypes between healthy human individuals. Assay: immunoSEQ multiplex PCR; the TCRdb copy retains only in-frame clones and omits some. The repertoire holds 2 million to 2.5 million clones, approximately 96% seen once, with more than 0.1% in the top ten. The material sequenced was naive CD4+ T cells sorted from blood. Subset defined: CD45RA+ positively selected. These receptors originate from a man between 18 and 29 years old in good health.

This chain connects TRBV5-1 to TRBJ2-7; 10 bases line up with TRBD1. The V gene end was trimmed by 0 bases and the J gene end by 6 bases; junction bases not matched to a gene: 9. The CDR3 totals 16 residues. Germline V gene data show CDR1 as SGHRS and CDR2 as YFSETQ. CDR3: CASSLDHGTGASEQYF. CDR3 DNA sequence: TGCGCCAGCAGCTTGGATCATGGGACAGGGGCCAGCGAGCAGTACTTC.

The chain joins TRBV28 to TRBJ2-3; maybe TRBD2 (7 bases). V shed 3 bases and J shed 1 base, with 17 bases lying between them. The CDR3 extends over 17 amino acids. CDR1 MDHEN and CDR2 SYDVKM come from the germline V gene. In DNA, the CDR3 is TGTGCCAGCAGTTTTACCCGGGGGGCCAGGGGCACAGATACGCAGTATTTT. Translating gives CASSFTRGARGTDTQYF.

This clone was counted once. This chain connects TRBV4-2 to TRBJ2-1; 8 bases are shared with TRBD2. This CDR3 region has 16 residues. Unmatched junction bases numbered 13, after V lost 6 bases and J lost 6 bases. The germline V gene has CDR1 LGHNA and CDR2 YNFKEQ. CDR3 nucleotide sequence: TGTGCCAGCAGAGAAACCGGGACTAGGACGAGCAATGAGCAGTTCTTC. Protein product: CASRETGTRTSNEQFF.

Comments on this clone: The same CDR3 can be traced to other DNA sequences in this sample. The chain has TRBV5-1 and TRBJ2-3, with 11 bases aligning to TRBD1. Looked up from germline, CDR1 is SGHRS and CDR2 is YFSETQ. Trimming cost V 4 bases and J 4 bases; bases outside gene matches: 2. This CDR3 is 14 amino acids long. This chain's CDR3 is CASSLGQGADTQYF. CDR3 in DNA: TGCGCCAGCAGCCTGGGACAGGGGGCAGATACGCAGTATTTT.

V is TRBV7-6 and J is TRBJ2-3; D assignment may be TRBD1 or TRBD2 (5 bases each). This CDR3 has 17 amino acids. CDR1 is SGHVS and CDR2 is FNYEAQ in the germline V gene. The germline V and J ends were trimmed by 2 bases and 2 bases, with 17 bases remaining between them. The CDR3 sequence is CASSLKLPGPTTDTQYF. The CDR3 nucleotides read TGTGCCAGCAGCTTAAAGCTACCGGGACCCACCACAGATACGCAGTATTTT.

The V and J genes are TRBV6-6 and TRBJ2-7; the D gene is possibly TRBD2 (6 bases). Between the trimmed V and J ends, which lost 4 bases and 0 bases, there was a span of 16 bases. Germline CDR1 reads MNHNY; CDR2 reads SVGAGI (reference sequence). The CDR3 consists of 16 residues. The CDR3 DNA sequence: TGTGCCAGCAGTTTTGGGCTCGCCGGGGGCTCCTACGAGCAGTACTTC. Translated, it gives CASSFGLAGGSYEQYF.

The rearrangement uses TRBV4-1 and TRBJ1-6; TRBD1 is a possible D gene (6 bases). Germline V gene lookup returns CDR1 MGHRA and CDR2 YSYEKL. CDR3 length equals 16 residues. Trimming removed 0 bases at V and 6 bases at J, with 12 bases between. CDR3 protein: CASSQEYREGNSPLHF. As DNA, the CDR3 is TGCGCCAGCAGCCAAGAATACAGGGAGGGTAATTCACCCCTCCACTTT.

The chain combines TRBV2 with TRBJ2-7, with 9 bases lining up with TRBD2. This CDR3 contains 15 residues. Germline V gene sequence: CDR1 SNHLY, CDR2 FYNNEI. Germline trimming cut 6 bases from V and 6 bases from J; bases unmatched to any gene: 12. This CDR3 is CASSPEASGVGEQYF. The CDR3 nucleotides are TGTGCCAGCAGCCCAGAGGCTAGCGGGGTAGGCGAGCAGTACTTC.

This clone was observed a single time. Other DNA variants within this sample encode the same CDR3. The CDR3 is CSVAGRLQETQYF. The CDR3 DNA follows: TGCAGCGTCGCAGGACGGCTTCAAGAGACCCAGTACTTC. This sequence joins TRBV29-1 and TRBJ2-5; no clear D gene. Deletions cut 6 bases from V and 2 bases from J, with 13 bases between. Germline CDR1 and CDR2: SQVTM and ANQGSEA. The CDR3 loop spans 13 amino acids.

Worth noting for this clone: The same CDR3 is also encoded by other DNA sequences in this sample. This chain joins TRBV5-1 and TRBJ2-7, with 11 bases lining up with TRBD2. J gave up 3 bases and V 4 bases, and 3 bases lay outside the gene matches. CDR1 and CDR2 from the germline V gene are SGHRS and YFSETQ. This CDR3 contains 14 residues. CDR3 DNA: TGCGCCAGCAGCCGACTAGCGGGAAGCTACGAGCAGTACTTC. It yields the protein CASSRLAGSYEQYF.

The V call is TRBV5-4, the J call TRBJ2-5, with 9 positions matching TRBD1. Losses at the gene ends were 3 bases for V and 4 bases for J; bases not matched to a gene: 10. The germline CDR1 and CDR2 sequences are SGHNT and YYREEE (reference sequence). This CDR3 contains 16 residues. CDR3 sequence: CASSSGQGRSRETQYF. For the CDR3, the DNA is TGTGCCAGCAGCTCTGGACAGGGGAGGTCAAGAGAGACCCAGTACTTC. The complete variable domain, with remaining parts taken from reference TRBV5-4 and TRBJ2-5, reads ETGVTQSPTHLIKTRGQQVTLRCSSQSGHNTVSWYQQALGQGPQFIFQYYREEENGRGNFPPRFSGLQFPNYSSELNVNALELDDSALYLCASSSGQGRSRETQYFGPGTRLLVL.

This clone has just one count. The chain links TRBV4-1 to TRBJ2-3, with 12 bases identical to TRBD2. This CDR3 comprises 17 residues. The J segment lost 6 bases and the V segment lost 3 bases, leaving 10 bases of the junction unmatched. CDR1 MGHRA and CDR2 YSYEKL come from the germline V gene. The CDR3 here is CASSQNPGLAGLDTQYF. CDR3 bases: TGCGCCAGCAGCCAGAACCCGGGACTAGCGGGCCTTGATACGCAGTATTTT.

The CDR3 region is CSVVEGRTGTSDQPQHF. As DNA, the CDR3 is TGCAGCGTTGTTGAAGGGAGGACCGGGACAAGCGATCAGCCCCAGCATTTT. The chain combines TRBV29-1 with TRBJ1-5; TRBD1 might be the D (6 bases). The V gene's germline CDR1 is SQVTM and CDR2 ANQGSEA. The germline V and J ends were trimmed by 4 bases and 5 bases, with 24 bases remaining between them. The CDR3 totals 17 residues.

The rearrangement links TRBV6-6 to TRBJ2-5, with 7 bases identical to TRBD1. Trimming at V came to 6 bases and at J to 5 bases, leaving 6 bases not matched to a gene. Germline V gene data show CDR1 as MNHNY and CDR2 as SVGAGI (reference sequence). The CDR3 has 13 amino acids. CDR3 region: CASRKTGKETQYF. The CDR3 nucleotides are TGTGCCAGCAGGAAGACAGGGAAGGAGACCCAGTACTTC.

The V call is TRBV6-6, the J call TRBJ2-7; 8 positions match TRBD2. The germline V gene encodes CDR1 MNHNY and CDR2 SVGAGI (reference sequence). V shed 7 bases, J shed 5 bases, and the junction held 7 bases outside the gene matches. The CDR3 is 13 residues long. CDR3 residues: CASKAGGRNEQYF. The CDR3 region has the DNA TGTGCCAGCAAGGCGGGAGGACGTAACGAGCAGTACTTC.

V and J are TRBV18 and TRBJ1-6, with unresolved D. With 6 bases removed from V and 0 bases from J, the gap between germline ends came to 6 bases. Germline values: CDR1 KGHSH, CDR2 LQKENI. The CDR3 sequence is 14 residues long. The CDR3 region has the DNA TGTGCCAGCTCCGGTAGCTCCTATAATTCACCCCTCCACTTT. Translating it yields CASSGSSYNSPLHF.

This chain links TRBV2 with TRBJ2-7; no clear D. The V gene's germline CDR1 is SNHLY and CDR2 FYNNEI. The CDR3 contains 11 residues. Trimming left V 2 bases short and J 7 bases short, with 6 bases between. Here the CDR3 DNA reads TGTGCCAGCAGTGAAAGGTGGGAGCAGTACTTC. Translation gives CASSERWEQYF.

The chain employs TRBV4-2 and TRBJ1-5; D is unclear. Germline V gene lookup returns CDR1 LGHNA and CDR2 YNFKEQ. The CDR3 runs 13 residues. Trimming removed 0 bases at V and 6 bases at J, with 6 bases between. CDR3 in DNA: TGTGCCAGCAGCCAAGATGTAGGTCAGCCCCAGCATTTT. It yields the protein CASSQDVGQPQHF.

V is TRBV30 and J is TRBJ2-7, with D possibly matching TRBD2 (5 bases). This CDR3 comprises 16 residues. Looked up from germline, CDR1 is GTSNPN and CDR2 is SVGIG (reference sequence). V lost 2 bases, J lost 3 bases, and 20 bases lay in between. The CDR3 spells CAWSLRTWTGDYEQYF. As DNA, the CDR3 is TGTGCCTGGAGTCTCAGGACCTGGACCGGGGACTACGAGCAGTACTTC.

In DNA form, the CDR3 reads TGTGCCAGCAGCTCCCTGGGGGGCGGCATGAACACTGAAGCTTTCTTT. Translation: CASSSLGGGMNTEAFF. The genes are TRBV7-8 and TRBJ1-1, with D maybe TRBD1 (6 bases). The CDR3 is made up of 16 amino acids. Trimming took off 4 bases at V and 0 bases at J, with 15 bases between the two ends. Germline-derived CDR1 and CDR2 are SGHVS and FQNEAQ.

On this clone itself: The same CDR3 is also encoded by other DNA sequences in this sample. J is TRBJ1-5 and V is TRBV7-2, with TRBD1 matching over 7 bases. The V gene end was trimmed by 4 bases and the J gene end by 0 bases; junction bases not matched to a gene: 3. Germline V CDR1 and CDR2: SGHTA, FQGNSA. The CDR3 has 15 residues. CDR3 region: CASSSDRVSNQPQHF. The CDR3 DNA is TGTGCCAGCAGCTCCGACAGGGTTAGCAATCAGCCCCAGCATTTT.

The V gene is TRBV19, the J gene TRBJ2-5; 8 bases map to TRBD1. The germline V gene encodes CDR1 LNHDA and CDR2 SQIVND (reference sequence). V gave up 5 bases and J gave up 5 bases; unmatched junction bases: 10. The CDR3 has 15 residues. CDR3 in DNA: TGTGCCAGTAGTGTCCCGGACAGGGACGGGGAGACCCAGTACTTC. Translated, it gives CASSVPDRDGETQYF.

The V call is TRBV28, the J call TRBJ2-7; D may correspond to TRBD1 or TRBD2 (5 bases each). The germline V and J ends were trimmed by 1 base and 7 bases, with 17 bases remaining between them. Germline loops: CDR1 MDHEN, CDR2 SYDVKM. The CDR3 covers 15 residues. Written as DNA, the CDR3 is TGTGCCAGCAGTTTATTCGGGCAGGGCGGCGGGGAGCAGTACTTC. As protein: CASSLFGQGGGEQYF.

The chain combines TRBV29-1 with TRBJ2-3; D may be TRBD1 (6 bases). V lost 4 bases, J lost 3 bases, and 14 bases lay in between. CDR1 and CDR2 (germline): SQVTM, ANQGSEA. This CDR3 region has 14 residues. The CDR3 DNA sequence: TGCAGCGTTGCCACAGGGTCGGGGACAGATACGCAGTATTTT. Translated: CSVATGSGTDTQYF.

The chain carries TRBV30 and TRBJ2-3; the D is unclear. This CDR3 is built from 12 residues. Germline-derived CDR1 and CDR2 are GTSNPN and SVGIG (reference sequence). Trimming cost V 4 bases and J 6 bases, with 11 bases left between them. CDR3 sequence: CAWIGSRDTQYF. The CDR3, as DNA: TGTGCCTGGATTGGTAGTAGGGATACGCAGTATTTT.

This clone was seen a single time. V usage is TRBV5-4 and J usage is TRBJ1-1, with D possibly being TRBD1 (5 bases). CDR1 SGHNT and CDR2 YYREEE come from the germline V gene (reference sequence). The CDR3 has 13 amino acids. V was shortened by 3 bases and J by 11 bases, with 17 bases between the two germline ends. In nucleotides, the CDR3 is TGTGCCAGCAGCTCAGCCAGGGATTTGGGGGCTTTCTTT. It specifies CASSSARDLGAFF. Full variable domain (outside the CDR3, taken from reference TRBV5-4 and TRBJ1-1): ETGVTQSPTHLIKTRGQQVTLRCSSQSGHNTVSWYQQALGQGPQFIFQYYREEENGRGNFPPRFSGLQFPNYSSELNVNALELDDSALYLCASSSARDLGAFFGQGTRLTVV.

A remark on this clone: One end of the junction is discordant with germline, which a read error may explain. This rearrangement joins TRBV7-2 to TRBJ2-4; 11 bases line up with TRBD2. The germline gives CDR1 SGHTA, CDR2 FQGNSA. The CDR3 runs 14 residues. The CDR3 sequence: CASSLAGGGNIQYF. CDR3 nucleotide sequence: TGTGCCAGCAGCCTAGCGGGGGGCGGAAACATTCAGTACTTC.

V is TRBV5-1 and J is TRBJ1-2; tentatively, D is TRBD1 (6 bases). The CDR3 sequence is 14 residues long. Germline loops: CDR1 SGHRS, CDR2 YFSETQ. V was trimmed by 3 bases and J by 2 bases, leaving 11 bases between them. CDR3 region: CASSSTTGNYGYTF. In DNA form, the CDR3 reads TGCGCCAGCAGCTCAACTACAGGGAACTATGGCTACACCTTC.

The CDR3 DNA is TGTGCCAGCAGCCGTAGCGGGGGGACTAGCACAGATACGCAGTATTTT. Translated: CASSRSGGTSTDTQYF. The chain uses TRBV11-2 and TRBJ2-3; 10 nucleotides line up with TRBD2. Germline CDR1 SGHAT, CDR2 FQNNGV. This CDR3 is built from 16 residues. V trimming: 5 bases; J trimming: 0 bases; junction bases outside the gene matches: 5.